Here is one T cell receptor (beta chain) with its context. This clone was seen ten or more times. Its antigen is not yet known. There are no base qualities to consult, and no much larger clone falls within one base. The entry originates in a study of blood T cell repertoires in COVID-19 (TCRdb year 2020). For context, the study as a whole: The collaborator samples originated in the United States, Italy and Spain and spanned the acute and convalescent phases of COVID-19. The material from the prospective study consisted of cDNA or gDNA derived from T cells, B-cell-depleted T cells, or PBMCs. Where available, HLA class I and class II types were obtained from metadata supplied by the sample provider rather than from assay-based typing. Deeply sampled blood TCRbeta repertoires from subjects exposed to, actively infected with, or recovered from COVID-19 were included in the dataset. Samples were obtained from the ongoing ImmuneRACE study (first 160 participants) and from some 1,300 subjects provided by 6 global collaborators. A freely available public database, intended as a resource for researchers studying the immune response to SARS-CoV-2, is where the repertoires were released. A de-identified subject ID, COVID-19 status, age in years and sex were almost always included in the sample metadata. Overall study results and their limits: The amount of clinical and demographic metadata varied by source and participant and was provided uncurated.

One collaborating source in Seattle enrolled patients while the patients were actively infected and followed the patients over time throughout the course of disease. The collaborating institutions used their own protocols to collect whole blood in K2EDTA tubes. For TCRbeta analysis, collaborators shipped samples as frozen whole blood, isolated PBMCs, or DNA extracted from either of those sample types. Germline trimming amounts to 6 bases on V and 5 bases on J, with 4 as the count of junction bases outside the gene matches. The germline V gene (reference sequence) specifies LGHDT as CDR1 and YNNKEL as CDR2. The CDR3 sequence holds 15 residues, the cysteine and phenylalanine included. Only the CDR3 region is kept as DNA, spanning 45 bases read in frame from base 1. TCRbeta CDR3 regions were amplified from genomic DNA by means of the immunoSEQ Assay, a bias-controlled multiplex PCR. Processing in the source paper ran as follows. Nucleated cell counts per sample were estimated from amplification of reference gene primers within the assay. To quantify the absolute abundance of each unique TCRbeta CDR3 rearrangement, sequence reads were collapsed and filtered. For each sample, productive Simpson clonality was calculated by taking the square root of Simpson's diversity index across productive rearrangements. Here the immuneACCESS table is served through TCRdb, limited to in-frame sequences with V and J called. Missing clones are a known gap in these copies; in checked studies unresolved V genes cover under half, and the rest lacks a known reason. V and J calls and clone size come straight from that table; D and trimming were deduced from the DNA. Here the sample has about 350,000 clones; around nine tenths occur a single time. Jointly, the top ten make up 7.1% of the sample.

The chain is made from TRBV3-1 (or the pseudogene TRBV3-2) and TRBJ2-1; TRBD2 aligns with 13 central bases. Sequences were obtained from peripheral blood. The receptor was isolated from a woman in her sixties or seventies with COVID-19, enrolled during active disease. This receptor has the CDR3 CASRRTSGGNNEQFF. The DNA sequence is TGTGCCAGCAGACGGACTAGCGGGGGAAACAATGAGCAGTTCTTC.